The 23 T cell receptor beta chains below come from one sample, sequenced in a study of blood T cell repertoires in COVID-19. Method: immunoSEQ multiplex PCR; TCRdb's copy keeps in-frame clones and lacks some. The table has 150,000 to 200,000 clones, about 77% seen once. What was sequenced was peripheral blood. These receptor sequences come from a woman older than 75 with active or convalescent COVID-19.

V usage is TRBV5-1 and J usage is TRBJ1-1; no firm D call. Deletions cut 0 bases from V and 0 bases from J, with 6 bases between. This CDR3 has 14 amino acids. Looked up from germline, CDR1 is SGHRS and CDR2 is YFSETQ. The CDR3 region has the DNA TGCGCCAGCAGCTTGGTAACTTTGAACACTGAAGCTTTCTTT. It encodes CASSLVTLNTEAFF.

The chain is built from TRBV4-1 and TRBJ1-3; D is undetermined. CDR1 is MGHRA, CDR2 YSYEKL, per germline. Between the trimmed V and J ends, which lost 0 bases and 0 bases, there was a span of 15 bases. The CDR3 extends over 18 amino acids. CDR3 sequence: CASSQDNSGSYSGNTIYF. Written as DNA, the CDR3 is TGCGCCAGCAGCCAAGATAACTCAGGCTCGTACTCTGGAAACACCATATATTTT.

The chain carries TRBV3-1 (or the pseudogene TRBV3-2) and TRBJ1-5, with 7 bases fitting TRBD1. CDR3 length: 14 residues. Germline CDR1 and CDR2: LGHDT and YNNKEL (reference sequence). V lost 5 bases and J lost 5; bases outside the gene matches: 6. As DNA, the CDR3 is TGTGCCAGCAGCTATACCGGGACAGATCAGCCCCAGCATTTT. Protein product: CASSYTGTDQPQHF.

V usage is TRBV5-1 and J usage is TRBJ1-5; the match to TRBD1 covers 9 bases. This CDR3 spans 15 amino acids. Germline CDR1 is SGHRS and CDR2 is YFSETQ. V gave up 4 bases and J gave up 3 bases; unmatched junction bases: 5. DNA for the CDR3: TGCGCCAGCAGCGGGTGGACAGGGGTCAATCAGCCCCAGCATTTT. It encodes CASSGWTGVNQPQHF.

This chain links TRBV9 with TRBJ1-1, with D unclear. V lost 5 bases to trimming and J lost 1 base, with 9 bases between them. The CDR3 loop spans 13 amino acids. Germline loops: CDR1 SGDLS, CDR2 YYNGEE. DNA of the CDR3: TGTGCCAGCAGTGCCCACGGGAACACTGAAGCTTTCTTT. It encodes CASSAHGNTEAFF.

The V gene is TRBV6-6, the J gene TRBJ1-1; D gene ambiguous. CDR1 and CDR2 from the germline V gene are MNHNY and SVGAGI (reference sequence). Trimming removed 6 bases from V and 0 bases from J, with 11 bases in between. This CDR3 spans 14 amino acids. CDR3 in amino acids: CASSLQRMNTEAFF. CDR3 in DNA: TGTGCCAGCAGCCTACAGCGGATGAACACTGAAGCTTTCTTT.

The chain employs TRBV24-1 and TRBJ2-1, with 7 bases identical to TRBD1. With V trimmed by 4 bases and J by 0 bases, 8 bases remained unmatched. Per the germline V gene, CDR1 is KGHDR and CDR2 is SFDVKD. The CDR3 totals 17 residues. CDR3 coding DNA: TGTGCCACCAGTGACCCTAGACAGGGTTTCTCCTACAATGAGCAGTTCTTC. Its translation: CATSDPRQGFSYNEQFF.

V is TRBV11-3 and J is TRBJ2-3, with 9 nucleotides matching TRBD1. V gave up 2 bases and J gave up 5 bases; unmatched junction bases: 8. CDR1 is SGHNT, CDR2 YENEEA, per germline. This CDR3 comprises 16 residues. CDR3 sequence (DNA): TGTGCCAGCAGCTTATCAGGGACAGGGTTAGGAGATACGCAGTATTTT. Amino acid sequence: CASSLSGTGLGDTQYF.

The chain uses TRBV2 and TRBJ2-3; D possibly corresponds to TRBD1 (5 bases). CDR1 and CDR2 from the germline V gene are SNHLY and FYNNEI. Trimming stripped 3 bases from V and 4 bases from J, with 11 bases between. The CDR3 runs 14 residues. The CDR3 loop is CASSDYRSADTQYF. The CDR3 DNA is TGTGCCAGCAGTGATTACAGGTCTGCAGATACGCAGTATTTT.

V usage is TRBV6-1 and J usage is TRBJ2-4; a weak D match, TRBD1 (5 bases). Germline V gene data show CDR1 as MNHNS and CDR2 as SASEGT. The CDR3 consists of 15 residues. V was cut by 2 bases and J by 3 bases, with 11 bases left in between. The CDR3 DNA is TGTGCCAGCAGTGAATCAGGGTTCGGCAAAAACATTCAGTACTTC. Translated, it gives CASSESGFGKNIQYF.

This clone was found a few times. This chain connects TRBV2 to TRBJ2-1; 7 bases map to TRBD1. The CDR3 contains 14 residues. V was clipped by 6 bases and J by 5 bases; unmatched bases: 7. From germline, CDR1 is SNHLY and CDR2 FYNNEI. The DNA for the CDR3 is TGTGCCAGCAGCTTGGGACAGAGAAACAATGAGCAGTTCTTC. Protein sequence: CASSLGQRNNEQFF. The full variable domain, its missing parts supplied by reference TRBV2 and TRBJ2-1, is EPEVTQTPSHQVTQMGQEVILRCVPISNHLYFYWYRQILGQKVEFLVSFYNNEISEKSEIFDDQFSVERPDGSNFTLKIRSTKLEDSAMYFCASSLGQRNNEQFFGPGTRLTVL.

This chain connects TRBV4-3 to TRBJ2-7, with no clear D. The CDR3 is 16 amino acids. Germline CDR1 LGHNA, CDR2 YSLEER. V lost 2 bases and J lost 3, with 17 bases in between. The chain's CDR3 is CASSQTLTKMNYEQYF. CDR3 DNA: TGCGCCAGCAGCCAAACCTTAACAAAAATGAACTACGAGCAGTACTTC.

This chain connects TRBV5-6 to TRBJ2-2; possibly TRBD2 for D (6 bases). CDR3 length equals 14 residues. Trimming stripped 3 bases from V and 4 bases from J, with 10 bases between. The V gene's germline CDR1 is SGHDT and CDR2 YYEEEE. Here the CDR3 reads CASSWGVVTGELFF. CDR3 DNA: TGTGCCAGCAGCTGGGGGGTCGTCACCGGGGAGCTGTTTTTT. The complete variable domain, with remaining parts taken from reference TRBV5-6 and TRBJ2-2, reads DAGVTQSPTHLIKTRGQQVTLRCSPKSGHDTVSWYQQALGQGPQFIFQYYEEEERQRGNFPDRFSGHQFPNYSSELNVNALLLGDSALYLCASSWGVVTGELFFGEGSRLTVL.

The chain recombines TRBV15 with TRBJ2-3, with D perhaps matching TRBD1 (7 bases). Deletions cut 7 bases from V and 6 bases from J, with 14 bases between. Per germline, CDR1 LNHNV and CDR2 YYDKDF (reference sequence). This CDR3 comprises 13 residues. The CDR3 DNA sequence: TGTGCCACCACCGACGGAGGGGGCGATACGCAGTATTTT. This encodes CATTDGGGDTQYF. The whole variable domain, filled in from reference TRBV15 and TRBJ2-3, reads DAMVIQNPRYQVTQFGKPVTLSCSQTLNHNVMYWYQQKSSQAPKLLFHYYDKDFNNEADTPDNFQSRRPNTSFCFLDIRSPGLGDTAMYLCATTDGGGDTQYFGPGTRLTVL.

This clone was counted once. V usage is TRBV4-3 and J usage is TRBJ1-4, with 9 bases fitting TRBD1. The CDR3 extends over 17 amino acids. The germline V gene encodes CDR1 LGHNA and CDR2 YSLEER. The J segment lost 8 bases and the V segment lost 0 bases, leaving 10 bases of the junction unmatched. CDR3 nucleotide sequence: TGCGCCAGCAGCCAAGAACCGCCGGGACAGGGATTGGAAAAACTGTTTTTT. It codes for CASSQEPPGQGLEKLFF.

The rearrangement links TRBV5-1 to TRBJ2-5; TRBD2 matches 13 bases. The CDR3 is 16 amino acids. V lost 0 bases, J lost 5 bases, and 4 bases stayed unmatched. Germline V lookup: CDR1 SGHRS, CDR2 YFSETQ. The CDR3 sequence is CASSLGTSGGMETQYF. CDR3 DNA: TGCGCCAGCAGCTTGGGGACTAGCGGGGGAATGGAGACCCAGTACTTC.

The V call is TRBV27, the J call TRBJ2-7; possible D gene TRBD2, 5 bases. This CDR3 contains 16 residues. Germline-derived CDR1 and CDR2 are MNHEY and SMNVEV (reference sequence). The V end lost 6 bases, the J end lost 4 bases, and 22 bases lay between the germline ends. The CDR3 here is CASSFTPVLGVYEQYF. The CDR3 nucleotides read TGTGCCAGCAGCTTTACCCCTGTTTTGGGAGTGTACGAGCAGTACTTC.

The gene calls are TRBV11-2 and TRBJ2-3, with a tentative D call TRBD2 (6 bases). Germline loops: CDR1 SGHAT, CDR2 FQNNGV. CDR3 length equals 14 residues. The V end lost 3 bases, the J end lost 1 base, and 8 bases lay between the germline ends. Here the CDR3 DNA reads TGTGCCAGCAGCTTTAGGAGGGGCACAGATACGCAGTATTTT. Protein sequence: CASSFRRGTDTQYF.

This clone was seen only once. The rearrangement links TRBV5-4 to TRBJ2-7; 8 bases fit TRBD1. Germline assignment: CDR1 SGHNT and CDR2 YYREEE (reference sequence). The CDR3 totals 13 residues. Unmatched junction bases numbered 4, after V lost 4 bases and J lost 4 bases. CDR3 DNA sequence: TGTGCCAGCAGCCTCACAGGGGGTTACGAGCAGTACTTC. Protein sequence: CASSLTGGYEQYF. Filled out from reference TRBV5-4 and TRBJ2-7, the complete variable domain reads ETGVTQSPTHLIKTRGQQVTLRCSSQSGHNTVSWYQQALGQGPQFIFQYYREEENGRGNFPPRFSGLQFPNYSSELNVNALELDDSALYLCASSLTGGYEQYFGPGTRLTVT.

The gene calls are TRBV2 and TRBJ2-3, with 9 nucleotides matching TRBD2. V gave up 7 bases and J gave up 4 bases; unmatched junction bases: 9. The CDR3 sequence is 15 residues long. Per the germline V gene, CDR1 is SNHLY and CDR2 is FYNNEI. The CDR3 bases are TGTGCCAGCAAGGGCGGGGGGGCTGAGGCAGATACGCAGTATTTT. The encoded protein is CASKGGGAEADTQYF.

The V call is TRBV6-5, the J call TRBJ1-4; the match to TRBD1 covers 10 bases. The CDR3 spans 14 residues. CDR1 and CDR2 from the germline V gene are MNHEY and SVGAGI. After removal of 6 bases from V and 6 bases from J, the junction contained 4 bases not matched to a gene. The CDR3 DNA is TGTGCCAGCAGCGGGACAGGGGAGGATGAAAAACTGTTTTTT. Its protein is CASSGTGEDEKLFF.

The chain couples TRBV7-6 to TRBJ1-5; 8 bases fit TRBD1. V gave up 6 bases and J gave up 6 bases; unmatched junction bases: 4. The CDR3 is 13 amino acids. Germline V gives CDR1 SGHVS, CDR2 FNYEAQ. In DNA form, the CDR3 reads TGTGCCAGCAGTGACAGGGGAGGTCAGCCCCAGCATTTT. Translated, it gives CASSDRGGQPQHF.

The chain joins TRBV27 to TRBJ1-5, with D possibly TRBD1 on 5 matching bases. The V and J ends lost 3 bases and 0 bases respectively, with 12 bases between them. Germline V CDR1 and CDR2: MNHEY, SMNVEV (reference sequence). The CDR3 has 16 residues. CDR3 nucleotide sequence: TGTGCCAGCAGTTTCTTGACAGATAATAGCAATCAGCCCCAGCATTTT. Translation: CASSFLTDNSNQPQHF.